This T cell receptor (beta chain) was recorded in a study of OX40 agonist ivuxolimab in advanced cancers. In the study overall: The drug used for patients, ivuxolimab, was an agonistic anti-OX40 (CD134) antibody.

Concerning this clone: The antigen is not known.

Broader study findings: More expanded clones were found, on average, in CD8+ than in CD4+ T cells.

Sequenced by immunoSEQ multiplex PCR; TCRdb stores in-frame clones only, minus some. Here the sample spans over 55,000 clones, around 80% being singletons. This sample comprised CD4+ or CD8+ T cells sorted from blood, obtained in a trial of the OX40 agonist ivuxolimab. The clonotype was recovered from an adult with an advanced solid tumor such as melanoma, head and neck, liver or kidney cancer.

The chain's CDR3 is CASSKDGSHEQYF. The DNA for the CDR3 is TGTGCCAGCAGCAAAGATGGCAGCCACGAGCAGTACTTC. The chain employs TRBV21-1 and TRBJ2-7. TRBV21-1 is an annotated pseudogene. The CDR3 is 13 amino acids.